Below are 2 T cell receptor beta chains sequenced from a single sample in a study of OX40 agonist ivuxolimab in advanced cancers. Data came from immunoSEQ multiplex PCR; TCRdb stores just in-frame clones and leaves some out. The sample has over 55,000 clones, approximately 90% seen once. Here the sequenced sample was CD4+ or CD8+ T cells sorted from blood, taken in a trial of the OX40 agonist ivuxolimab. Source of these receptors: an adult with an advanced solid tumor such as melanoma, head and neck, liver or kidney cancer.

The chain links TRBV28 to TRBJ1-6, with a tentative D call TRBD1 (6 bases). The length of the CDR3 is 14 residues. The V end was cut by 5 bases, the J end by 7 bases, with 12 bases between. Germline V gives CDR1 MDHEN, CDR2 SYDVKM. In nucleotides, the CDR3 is TGTGCCAGCAGTGAGGGACAAAGCAATTCACCCCTCCACTTT. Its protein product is CASSEGQSNSPLHF.

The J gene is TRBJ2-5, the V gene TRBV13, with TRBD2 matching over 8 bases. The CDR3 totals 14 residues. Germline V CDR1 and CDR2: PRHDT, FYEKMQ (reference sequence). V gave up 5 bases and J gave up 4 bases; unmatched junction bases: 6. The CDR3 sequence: CASSTGGALETQYF. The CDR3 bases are TGTGCCAGCAGCACCGGGGGGGCACTAGAGACCCAGTACTTC.